This TCR beta chain was identified in a study of blood T cell repertoires in COVID-19. Germline assignment: CDR1 MNHEY and CDR2 SVGEGT. V was clipped by 0 bases and J by 9 bases, with 15 bases between them. This CDR3 spans 15 amino acids. Data came from immunoSEQ multiplex PCR; TCRdb stores just in-frame clones and leaves some out. This table holds 150,000 to 200,000 clones, roughly nine tenths found once. This chain connects TRBV6-2 or TRBV6-3 to TRBJ2-1, with D maybe TRBD2 (5 bases). Sequenced input: peripheral blood. The TCR comes from a woman aged 55-70 years with COVID-19, enrolled during active disease. Written as DNA, the CDR3 is TGTGCCAGCAGTTACTCAGCGGCCTGGGTAGGTGAGCAGTTCTTC. This codes for CASSYSAAWVGEQFF.